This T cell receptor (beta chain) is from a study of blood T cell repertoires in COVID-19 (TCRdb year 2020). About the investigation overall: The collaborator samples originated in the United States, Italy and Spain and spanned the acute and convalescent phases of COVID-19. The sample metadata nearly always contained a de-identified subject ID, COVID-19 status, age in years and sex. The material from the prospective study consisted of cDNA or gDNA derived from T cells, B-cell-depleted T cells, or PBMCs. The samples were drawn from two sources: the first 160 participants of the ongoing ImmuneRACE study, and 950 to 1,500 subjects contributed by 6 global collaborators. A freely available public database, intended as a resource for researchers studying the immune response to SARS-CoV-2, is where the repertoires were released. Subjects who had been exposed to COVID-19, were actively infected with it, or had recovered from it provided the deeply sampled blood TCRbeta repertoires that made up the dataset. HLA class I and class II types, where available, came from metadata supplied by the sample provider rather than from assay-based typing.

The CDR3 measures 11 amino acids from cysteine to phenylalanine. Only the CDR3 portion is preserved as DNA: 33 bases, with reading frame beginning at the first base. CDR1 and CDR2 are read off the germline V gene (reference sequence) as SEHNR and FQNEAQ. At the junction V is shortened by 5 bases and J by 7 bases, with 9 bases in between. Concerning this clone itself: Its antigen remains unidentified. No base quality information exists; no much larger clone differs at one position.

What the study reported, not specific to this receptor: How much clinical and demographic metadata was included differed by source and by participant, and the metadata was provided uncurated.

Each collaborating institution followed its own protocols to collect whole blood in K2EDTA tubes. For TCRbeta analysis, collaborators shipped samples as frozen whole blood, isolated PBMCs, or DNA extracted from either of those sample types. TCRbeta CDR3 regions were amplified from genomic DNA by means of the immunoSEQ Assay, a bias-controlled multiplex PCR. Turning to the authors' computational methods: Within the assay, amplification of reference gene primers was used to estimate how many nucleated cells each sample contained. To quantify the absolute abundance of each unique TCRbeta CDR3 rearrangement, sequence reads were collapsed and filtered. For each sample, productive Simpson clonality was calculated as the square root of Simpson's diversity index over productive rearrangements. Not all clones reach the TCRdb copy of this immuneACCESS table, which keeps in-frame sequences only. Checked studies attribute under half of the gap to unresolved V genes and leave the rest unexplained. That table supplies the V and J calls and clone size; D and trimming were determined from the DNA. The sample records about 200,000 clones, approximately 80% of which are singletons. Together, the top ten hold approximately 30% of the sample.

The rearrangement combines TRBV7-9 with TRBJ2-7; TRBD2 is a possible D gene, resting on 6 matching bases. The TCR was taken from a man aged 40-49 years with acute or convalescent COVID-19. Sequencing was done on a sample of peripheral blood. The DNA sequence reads TGTGCCAGCAGCCTGCGGGATGAGCAGTACTTC. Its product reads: CASSLRDEQYF. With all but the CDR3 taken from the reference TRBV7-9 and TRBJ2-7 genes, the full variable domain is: DTGVSQNPRHKITKRGQNVTFRCDPISEHNRLYWYRQTLGQGPEFLTYFQNEAQLEKSRLLSDRFSAERPKGSFSTLEIQRTEQGDSAMYLCASSLRDEQYFGPGTRLTVT.